A selection of T cell receptor beta chains follows, all from one sample in a study of T cells in Graves' hyperthyroidism and ophthalmopathy. TCRdb re-called the multiplex PCR reads through MiXCR, storing one row per CDR3 protein. Found here are under 350,000 distinct CDR3 sequences, 17% of them singletons; the top ten hold roughly 50%. The specimen was blood. These receptors all come from a woman in her fifties or sixties with Graves' ophthalmopathy. Each CDR3 is given with its conserved first and last residue. Fields, in order: CDR3 protein, J gene, V gene, CDR3 length.

CDR3aa: CASSPLQTSGKYNEQFF; j_gene: TRBJ2-1; v_gene: TRBV28; len: 17
CDR3aa: CASRSLLQGRGTGELFF; j_gene: TRBJ2-2; v_gene: TRBV11-2; len: 17
CDR3aa: CASSLAGGSSYGYTF; j_gene: TRBJ1-2; v_gene: TRBV5-1; len: 15
CDR3aa: CASSLDRLGNTIYF; j_gene: TRBJ1-3; v_gene: TRBV11-2; len: 14
CDR3aa: CSVATGPNYGYTF; j_gene: TRBJ1-2; v_gene: TRBV29-1; len: 13
CDR3aa: CASSDLSYANYGYTF; j_gene: TRBJ1-2; v_gene: TRBV5-4; len: 15
CDR3aa: CSAQRGGYEQYF; j_gene: TRBJ2-7; v_gene: TRBV20-1; len: 12
CDR3aa: CASNSGRGLGNQPQHF; j_gene: TRBJ1-5; v_gene: TRBV28; len: 16
CDR3aa: CASSPGTGTGSTEAFF; j_gene: TRBJ1-1; v_gene: TRBV6-1; len: 16
CDR3aa: CSARRLAGADETQYF; j_gene: TRBJ2-5; v_gene: TRBV20-1; len: 15
CDR3aa: CSARKAGGDYEQYF; j_gene: TRBJ2-7; v_gene: TRBV20-1; len: 14
CDR3aa: CASRSTGSEQYF; j_gene: TRBJ2-7; v_gene: TRBV6-1; len: 12
CDR3aa: CASSFGAPYTDTQYF; j_gene: TRBJ2-3; v_gene: TRBV5-1; len: 15
CDR3aa: CSVGGEAAGYTF; j_gene: TRBJ1-2; v_gene: TRBV29-1; len: 12